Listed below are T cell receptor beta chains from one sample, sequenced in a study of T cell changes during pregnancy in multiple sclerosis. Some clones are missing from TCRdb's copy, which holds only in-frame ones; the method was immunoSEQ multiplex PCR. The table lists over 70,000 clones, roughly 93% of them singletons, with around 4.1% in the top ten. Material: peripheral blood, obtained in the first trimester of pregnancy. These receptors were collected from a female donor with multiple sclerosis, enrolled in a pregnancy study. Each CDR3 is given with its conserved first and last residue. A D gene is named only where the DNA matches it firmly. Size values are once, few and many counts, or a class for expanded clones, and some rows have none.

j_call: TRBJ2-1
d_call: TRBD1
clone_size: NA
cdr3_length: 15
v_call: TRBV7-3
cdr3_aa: CASSLEGAAYNEQFF
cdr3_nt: TGTGCCAGCAGCTTAGAGGGGGCAGCCTACAATGAGCAGTTCTTC

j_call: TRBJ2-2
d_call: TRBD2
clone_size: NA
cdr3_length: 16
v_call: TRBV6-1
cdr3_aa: CASSVSGGGITGELFF
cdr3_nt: TGTGCCAGCAGTGTCAGCGGGGGGGGTATCACCGGGGAGCTGTTTTTT

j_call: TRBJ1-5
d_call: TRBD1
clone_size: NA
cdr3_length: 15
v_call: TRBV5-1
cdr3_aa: CASSSGQADNQPQHF
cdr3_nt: TGCGCCAGCAGCTCGGGACAGGCGGACAATCAGCCCCAGCATTTT

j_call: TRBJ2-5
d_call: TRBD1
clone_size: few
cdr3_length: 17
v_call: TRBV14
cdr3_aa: CASSPRDRSSRPETQYF
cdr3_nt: TGTGCCAGCAGCCCCCGGGACAGGTCTTCCCGGCCGGAGACCCAGTACTTC

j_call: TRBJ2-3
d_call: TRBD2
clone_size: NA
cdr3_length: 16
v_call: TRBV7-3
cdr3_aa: CASTTRGAGGINTQYF
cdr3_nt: TGTGCCAGCACTACCAGGGGAGCGGGGGGTATAAATACGCAGTATTTT

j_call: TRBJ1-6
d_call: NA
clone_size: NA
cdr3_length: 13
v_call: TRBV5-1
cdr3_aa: CASSPEGSSPLHF
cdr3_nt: TGCGCCAGCAGCCCGGAAGGGAGTTCACCCCTCCACTTT

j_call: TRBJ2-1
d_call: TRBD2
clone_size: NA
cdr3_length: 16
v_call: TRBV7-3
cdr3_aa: CASSSTGTSGYNEQFF
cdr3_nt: TGTGCCAGCAGCTCTACCGGGACTAGCGGGTACAATGAGCAGTTCTTC

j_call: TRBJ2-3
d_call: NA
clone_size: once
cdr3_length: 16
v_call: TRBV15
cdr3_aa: CATQGAGQPGADTQYF
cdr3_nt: TGTGCCACCCAGGGTGCAGGACAGCCTGGGGCAGATACGCAGTATTTT

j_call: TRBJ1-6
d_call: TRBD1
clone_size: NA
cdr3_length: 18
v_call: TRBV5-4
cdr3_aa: CASSFTQKQGAGNSPLHF
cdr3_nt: TGTGCCAGCAGCTTCACTCAAAAACAGGGGGCGGGTAATTCACCCCTCCACTTT

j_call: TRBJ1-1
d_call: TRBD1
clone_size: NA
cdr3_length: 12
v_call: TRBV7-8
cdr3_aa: CASSYVDRAAFF
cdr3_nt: TGTGCCAGCAGCTATGTGGACAGGGCAGCTTTCTTT

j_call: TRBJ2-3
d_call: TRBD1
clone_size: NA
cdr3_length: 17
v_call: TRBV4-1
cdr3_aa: CASSQDFQGARADTQYF
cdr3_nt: TGCGCCAGCAGCCAAGATTTTCAGGGGGCGCGTGCAGATACGCAGTATTTT

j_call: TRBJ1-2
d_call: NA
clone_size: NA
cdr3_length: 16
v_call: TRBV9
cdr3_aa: CASSVSPGRELYGYTF
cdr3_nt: TGTGCCAGCAGCGTATCCCCAGGCCGGGAACTCTATGGCTACACCTTC

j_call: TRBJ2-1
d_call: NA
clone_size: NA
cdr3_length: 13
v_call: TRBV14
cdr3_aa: CASSQAQNHEQFF
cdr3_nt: TGTGCCAGCAGCCAGGCACAAAACCATGAGCAGTTCTTC

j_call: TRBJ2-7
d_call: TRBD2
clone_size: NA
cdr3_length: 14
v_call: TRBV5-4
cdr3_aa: CAVAVAGGSYEQYF
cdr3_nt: TGTGCCGTTGCCGTGGCGGGGGGCAGTTACGAGCAGTACTTC

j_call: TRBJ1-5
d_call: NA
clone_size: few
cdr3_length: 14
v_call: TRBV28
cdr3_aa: CAMRPAGIGQPQHF
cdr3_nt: TGTGCCATGCGACCCGCGGGGATCGGTCAGCCCCAGCATTTT

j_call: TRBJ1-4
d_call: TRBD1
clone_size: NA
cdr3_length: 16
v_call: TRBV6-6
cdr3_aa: CASSLLQTGAKEKLFF
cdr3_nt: TGTGCCAGCAGTCTCCTTCAGACAGGGGCAAAGGAAAAACTGTTTTTT

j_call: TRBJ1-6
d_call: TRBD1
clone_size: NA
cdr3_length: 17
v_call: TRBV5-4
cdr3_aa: CASSTRIKTGKNSPLHF
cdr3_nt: TGTGCCAGCAGCACCCGGATCAAGACAGGGAAGAATTCACCCCTCCACTTT

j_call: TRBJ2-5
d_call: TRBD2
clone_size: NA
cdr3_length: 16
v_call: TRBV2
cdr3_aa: CASSEVASGDQETQYF
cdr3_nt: TGTGCCAGCAGTGAAGTGGCTAGCGGGGACCAAGAGACCCAGTACTTC

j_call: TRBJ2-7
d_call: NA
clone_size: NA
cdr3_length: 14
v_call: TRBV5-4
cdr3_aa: CASSFSRGSNEQYF
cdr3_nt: TGTGCCAGCAGCTTTTCCCGGGGGTCAAACGAGCAGTACTTC

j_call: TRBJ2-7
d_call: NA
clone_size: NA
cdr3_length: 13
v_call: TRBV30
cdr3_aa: CAWTPGFDYEQYF
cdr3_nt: TGTGCCTGGACCCCGGGTTTCGACTACGAGCAGTACTTC

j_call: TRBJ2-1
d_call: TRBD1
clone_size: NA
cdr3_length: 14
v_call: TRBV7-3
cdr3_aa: CASSPAGGADEQFF
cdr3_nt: TGTGCCAGCAGCCCAGCAGGGGGAGCAGATGAGCAGTTCTTC

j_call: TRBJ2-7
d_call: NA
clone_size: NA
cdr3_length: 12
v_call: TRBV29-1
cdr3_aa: CSAGTASYEQYF
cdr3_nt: TGCAGCGCCGGGACTGCCTCCTACGAGCAGTACTTC

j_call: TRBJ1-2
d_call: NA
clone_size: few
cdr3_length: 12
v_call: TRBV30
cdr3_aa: CAWSAGGAGYTF
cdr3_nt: TGTGCCTGGAGTGCTGGGGGCGCGGGCTACACCTTC

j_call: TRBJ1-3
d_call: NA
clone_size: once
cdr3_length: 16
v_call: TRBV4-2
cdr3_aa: CASSQEPRGPGNTIYF
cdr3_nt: TGTGCCAGCAGCCAAGAGCCGCGGGGTCCTGGAAACACCATATATTTT

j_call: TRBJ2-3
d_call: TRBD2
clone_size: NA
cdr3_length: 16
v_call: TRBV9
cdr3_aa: CASSVGPGGNTDTQYF
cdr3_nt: TGTGCCAGCAGCGTAGGCCCGGGGGGGAACACAGATACGCAGTATTTT

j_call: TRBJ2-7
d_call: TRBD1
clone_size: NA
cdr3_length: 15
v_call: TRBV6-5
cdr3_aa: CASSQGTALSYEQYF
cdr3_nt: TGTGCCAGCAGCCAAGGGACAGCCCTATCCTACGAGCAGTACTTC

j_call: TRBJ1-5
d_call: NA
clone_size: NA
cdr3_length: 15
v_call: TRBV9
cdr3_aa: CASSVEDGYNQPQHF
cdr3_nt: TGTGCCAGCAGCGTGGAGGACGGATACAATCAGCCCCAGCATTTT

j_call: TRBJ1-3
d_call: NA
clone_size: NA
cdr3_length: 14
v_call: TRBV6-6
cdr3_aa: CASSSTGLGNTIYF
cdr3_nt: TGTGCCAGCAGTAGTACAGGGCTCGGAAACACCATATATTTT

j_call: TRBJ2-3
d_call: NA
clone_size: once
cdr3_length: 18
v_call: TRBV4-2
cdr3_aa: CASSQGLSLGRVEDTQYF
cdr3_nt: TGTGCCAGCAGCCAAGGGCTCTCTCTGGGTCGGGTTGAAGATACGCAGTATTTT

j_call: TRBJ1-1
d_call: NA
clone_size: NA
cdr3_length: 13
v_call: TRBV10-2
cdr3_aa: CASSQRGGDEAFF
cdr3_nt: TGCGCCAGCAGTCAGCGAGGGGGGGACGAAGCTTTCTTT

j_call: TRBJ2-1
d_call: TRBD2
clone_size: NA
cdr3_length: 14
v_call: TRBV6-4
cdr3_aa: CASSERGDYNEQFF
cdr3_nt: TGTGCCAGCAGTGAACGGGGGGACTACAATGAGCAGTTCTTC

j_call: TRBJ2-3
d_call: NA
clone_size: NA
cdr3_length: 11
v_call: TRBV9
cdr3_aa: CASSSPDTQYF
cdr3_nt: TGTGCCAGCAGCTCTCCAGATACGCAGTATTTT

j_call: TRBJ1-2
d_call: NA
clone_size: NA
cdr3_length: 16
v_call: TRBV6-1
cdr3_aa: CASSEGDGGPGYGYTF
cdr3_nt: TGTGCCAGCAGTGAAGGCGACGGCGGGCCCGGCTATGGCTACACCTTC

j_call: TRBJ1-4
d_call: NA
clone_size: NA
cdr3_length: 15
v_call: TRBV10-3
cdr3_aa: CAISETQPTNEKLFF
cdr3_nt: TGTGCCATCAGTGAGACACAGCCAACTAATGAAAAACTGTTTTTT

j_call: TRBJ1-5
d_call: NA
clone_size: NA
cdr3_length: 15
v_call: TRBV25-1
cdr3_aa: CASSGPGQYNQPQHF
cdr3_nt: TGTGCCAGCAGTGGTCCGGGACAATACAATCAGCCCCAGCATTTT

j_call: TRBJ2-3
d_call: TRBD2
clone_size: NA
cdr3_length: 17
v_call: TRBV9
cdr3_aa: CASSARLAGDLTDTQYF
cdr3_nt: TGTGCCAGCAGCGCCCGACTAGCGGGGGACCTCACAGATACGCAGTATTTT

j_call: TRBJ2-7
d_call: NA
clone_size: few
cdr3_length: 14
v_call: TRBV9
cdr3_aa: CASSPSRLVYEQYF
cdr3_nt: TGTGCCAGCAGCCCTTCCAGACTCGTCTACGAGCAGTACTTC

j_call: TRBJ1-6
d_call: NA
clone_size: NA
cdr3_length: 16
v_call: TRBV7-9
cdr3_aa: CASSSTVGLTNSPLHF
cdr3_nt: TGTGCCAGCAGCTCAACTGTCGGACTGACCAATTCACCCCTCCACTTT

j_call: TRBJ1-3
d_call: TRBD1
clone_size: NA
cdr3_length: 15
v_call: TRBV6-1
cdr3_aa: CASSEDRGFGNTIYF
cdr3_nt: TGTGCCAGCAGTGAAGACAGGGGGTTTGGAAACACCATATATTTT

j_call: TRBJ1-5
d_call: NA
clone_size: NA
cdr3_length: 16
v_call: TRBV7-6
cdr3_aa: CASSLSIGEGNQPQHF
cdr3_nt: TGTGCCAGCAGCTTATCGATTGGGGAGGGGAATCAGCCCCAGCATTTT

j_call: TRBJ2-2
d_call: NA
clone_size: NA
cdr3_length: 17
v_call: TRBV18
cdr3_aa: CASSPGRPVAEGRELFF
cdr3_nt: TGTGCCAGCTCACCAGGGAGGCCGGTCGCAGAAGGCCGGGAGCTGTTTTTT

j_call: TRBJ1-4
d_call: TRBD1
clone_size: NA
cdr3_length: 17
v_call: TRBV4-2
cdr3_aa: CASSQGDRGQVYEKLFF
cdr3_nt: TGTGCCAGCAGCCAAGGGGACAGGGGCCAGGTTTACGAAAAACTGTTTTTT

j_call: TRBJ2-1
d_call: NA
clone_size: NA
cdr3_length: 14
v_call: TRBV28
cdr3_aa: CASTFQGSYNEQFF
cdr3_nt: TGTGCCAGCACCTTCCAGGGCTCCTACAATGAGCAGTTCTTC

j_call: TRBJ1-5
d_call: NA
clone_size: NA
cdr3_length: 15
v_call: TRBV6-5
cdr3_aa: CASSPAGNGNQPQHF
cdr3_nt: TGTGCCAGCAGCCCCGCGGGTAATGGCAATCAGCCCCAGCATTTT

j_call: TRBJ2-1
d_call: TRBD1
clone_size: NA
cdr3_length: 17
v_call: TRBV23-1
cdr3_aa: CASSQPRTGGANNEQFF
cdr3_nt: TGCGCCAGCAGTCAACCCCGGACAGGGGGCGCCAACAATGAGCAGTTCTTC

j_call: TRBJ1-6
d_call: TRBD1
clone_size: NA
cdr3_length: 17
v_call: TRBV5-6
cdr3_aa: CASSIRGPTSYNSPLHF
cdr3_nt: TGTGCCAGCAGTATCAGGGGGCCCACCTCCTATAATTCACCCCTCCACTTT

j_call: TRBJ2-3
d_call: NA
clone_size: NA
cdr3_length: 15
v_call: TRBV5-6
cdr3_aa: CASSLGGLGTDTQYF
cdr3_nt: TGTGCCAGCAGCTTGGGTGGCCTCGGCACAGATACGCAGTATTTT

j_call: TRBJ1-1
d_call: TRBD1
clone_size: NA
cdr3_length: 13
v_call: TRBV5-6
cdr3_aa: CASSFGAGGIAFF
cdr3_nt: TGTGCCAGCAGCTTTGGGGCAGGGGGCATCGCTTTCTTT

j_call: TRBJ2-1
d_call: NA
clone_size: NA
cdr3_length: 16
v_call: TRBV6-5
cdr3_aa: CASSYSRTSSYNEQFF
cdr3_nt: TGTGCCAGCAGTTACTCCCGGACATCTTCTTACAATGAGCAGTTCTTC

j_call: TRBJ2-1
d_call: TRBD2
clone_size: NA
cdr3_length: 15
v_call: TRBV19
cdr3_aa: CASSIVLAGNSEQFF
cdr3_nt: TGTGCCAGTAGTATAGTACTAGCGGGGAATAGTGAGCAGTTCTTC

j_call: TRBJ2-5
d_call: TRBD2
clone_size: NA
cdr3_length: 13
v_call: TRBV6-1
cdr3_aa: CASRTSGEETQYF
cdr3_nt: TGTGCCAGCAGAACTAGCGGAGAAGAGACCCAGTACTTC

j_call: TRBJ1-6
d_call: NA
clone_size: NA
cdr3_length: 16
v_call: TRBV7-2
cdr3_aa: CASSLGVVYDNSPLHF
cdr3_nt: TGTGCCAGCAGCTTAGGTGTAGTTTATGATAATTCACCCCTCCACTTT

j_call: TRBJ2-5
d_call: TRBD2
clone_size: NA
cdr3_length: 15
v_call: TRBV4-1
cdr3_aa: CASRHLAGTPETQYF
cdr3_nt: TGCGCCAGCAGACATCTAGCGGGCACTCCAGAGACCCAGTACTTC

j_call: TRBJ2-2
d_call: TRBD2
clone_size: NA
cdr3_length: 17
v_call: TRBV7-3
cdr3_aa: CASSLGRGAFNPGELFF
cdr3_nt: TGTGCCAGCAGCTTAGGGCGGGGGGCCTTTAACCCCGGGGAGCTGTTTTTT

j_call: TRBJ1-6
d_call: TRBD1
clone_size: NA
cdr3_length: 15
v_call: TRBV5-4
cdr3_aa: CASSLWDRDNSPLHF
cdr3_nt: TGTGCCAGCAGCTTATGGGACAGGGACAATTCACCCCTCCACTTT

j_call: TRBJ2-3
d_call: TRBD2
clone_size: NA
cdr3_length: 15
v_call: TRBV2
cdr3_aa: CASKPTSGGADTQYF
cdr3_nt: TGTGCCAGCAAACCGACTAGCGGAGGGGCAGATACGCAGTATTTT

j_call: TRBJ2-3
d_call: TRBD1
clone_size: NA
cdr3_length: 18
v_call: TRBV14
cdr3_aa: CASSQDVVDRVLPDTQYF
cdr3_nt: TGTGCCAGCAGCCAAGACGTGGTGGACAGGGTTCTCCCAGATACGCAGTATTTT

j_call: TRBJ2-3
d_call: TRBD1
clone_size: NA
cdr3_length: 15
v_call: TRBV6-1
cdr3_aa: CASSRTGGETDTQYF
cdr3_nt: TGTGCCAGCAGTAGGACAGGGGGCGAAACAGATACGCAGTATTTT

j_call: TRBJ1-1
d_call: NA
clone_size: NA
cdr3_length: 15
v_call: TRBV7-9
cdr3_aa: CASRPPGKRGTEAFF
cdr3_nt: TGTGCCAGCAGGCCTCCGGGGAAACGGGGGACTGAAGCTTTCTTT

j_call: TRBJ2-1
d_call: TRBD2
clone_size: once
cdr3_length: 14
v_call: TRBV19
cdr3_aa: CASSIWGGYNEQFF
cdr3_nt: TGTGCCAGTAGTATATGGGGGGGCTACAATGAGCAGTTCTTC